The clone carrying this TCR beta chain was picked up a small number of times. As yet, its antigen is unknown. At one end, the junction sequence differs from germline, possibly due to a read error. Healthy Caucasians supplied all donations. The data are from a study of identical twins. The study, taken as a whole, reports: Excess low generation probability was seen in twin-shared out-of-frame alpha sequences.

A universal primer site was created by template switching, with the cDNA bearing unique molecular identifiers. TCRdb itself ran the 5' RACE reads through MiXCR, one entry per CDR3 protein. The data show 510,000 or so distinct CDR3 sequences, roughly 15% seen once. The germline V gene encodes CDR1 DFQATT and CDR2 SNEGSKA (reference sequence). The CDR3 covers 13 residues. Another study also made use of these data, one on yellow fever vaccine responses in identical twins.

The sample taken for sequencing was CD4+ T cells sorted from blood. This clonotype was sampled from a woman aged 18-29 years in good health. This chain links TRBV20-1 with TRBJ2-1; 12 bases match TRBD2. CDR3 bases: TGCAGTGCTAGAGATCCCACTAGCGGGAGGATGGTCTTC. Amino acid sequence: CSARDPTSGRMVF.